The T cell receptor (beta chain) under discussion was sequenced for a study of STAT5B mutations in CD4+ large granular lymphocyte leukemia. The trim removed 4 bases at V and 7 bases at J, leaving 5 bases unmatched. The germline V gene encodes CDR1 MNHNY and CDR2 SVGAGI (reference sequence). The CDR3 consists of 15 residues. Sequencing used immunoSEQ multiplex PCR; TCRdb keeps in-frame clones, though not all of them. The sample lists more than 45,000 clones, under 80% occurring once. Sequencing input: CD4+ T cells from blood buffy coats. This receptor was obtained from a human donor in good health. The chain employs TRBV6-6 and TRBJ1-4; 11 bases line up with TRBD1. The CDR3 coding sequence is TGTGCCAGCAGTTCGGGACAGGGGGGGACTGAAAAACTGTTTTTT. Translation gives CASSSGQGGTEKLFF.